Below are 28 T cell receptor beta chains sequenced from a single sample in a study of radiotherapy plus CTLA-4 blockade in lung cancer. The protocol was immunoSEQ multiplex PCR, while the TCRdb copy is restricted to in-frame clones and leaves out a portion. This table holds around 49,000 clones, around 83% found once. The source was peripheral blood, collected from a patient treated with radiotherapy plus ipilimumab. The receptors were sampled from a human donor with non-small cell lung cancer whose response to radiotherapy plus ipilimumab could not be evaluated.

The chain recombines TRBV15 with TRBJ2-5; 10 bases map to TRBD1. Germline V gene sequence: CDR1 LNHNV, CDR2 YYDKDF (reference sequence). CDR3 size: 16 residues. With V trimmed by 1 base and J by 1 base, 3 bases remained unmatched. CDR3 sequence reads: CATSRARTGGQETQYF. CDR3 nucleotides: TGTGCCACCAGCAGAGCAAGGACAGGGGGCCAAGAGACCCAGTACTTC.

This clone has a single count. The rearrangement joins TRBV5-5 to TRBJ2-1; D is ambiguous. The CDR3 contains 16 residues. Germline CDR1 and CDR2: SGHKS and YYEKEE (reference sequence). The V gene lost 0 bases and the J gene lost 0 bases, with 10 bases spanning the gap. CDR3 residues: CASSLGGASSYNEQFF. CDR3 coding DNA: TGTGCCAGCAGCTTGGGCGGAGCGAGCTCCTACAATGAGCAGTTCTTC.

This clone was counted a single time. The chain employs TRBV11-1 and TRBJ1-1; possibly TRBD1 for D (5 bases). This CDR3 has 14 residues. V lost 0 bases to trimming and J lost 0 bases, with 5 bases between them. Per germline, CDR1 SGHAT and CDR2 FQDESV (reference sequence). The CDR3 protein is CASSLARVNTEAFF. The CDR3 DNA is TGTGCCAGCAGCTTAGCCAGGGTGAACACTGAAGCTTTCTTT.

This rearrangement joins TRBV9 to TRBJ2-1; 7 bases are a match to TRBD2. In germline, CDR1 is SGDLS, CDR2 YYNGEE. The CDR3 is 16 amino acids. Trimming removed 2 bases from V and 7 bases from J; junction bases left unmatched: 12. The CDR3 DNA sequence: TGTGCCAGCAGCGTCCTGTGGGCGGGAGCAACGAATGAGCAGTTCTTC. This codes for CASSVLWAGATNEQFF.

The rearrangement links TRBV28 to TRBJ2-1, with D perhaps matching TRBD2 (6 bases). The CDR3 runs 14 residues. Trimming left V 8 bases short and J 6 bases short, with 17 bases between. The germline V gene has CDR1 MDHEN and CDR2 SYDVKM. CDR3 protein: CASVGTSGGNEQFF. The CDR3 bases are TGTGCCAGCGTAGGCACATCCGGGGGCAATGAGCAGTTCTTC.

The chain recombines TRBV7-2 with TRBJ1-2; no clear D gene. The CDR3 has 15 residues. Germline assignment: CDR1 SGHTA and CDR2 FQGNSA. The V and J ends lost 1 base and 3 bases respectively, with 12 bases between them. The CDR3 DNA reads as TGTGCCAGCAGCTTAGTGTCCTACCAACACTATGGCTACACCTTC. Amino acid sequence: CASSLVSYQHYGYTF.

This chain joins TRBV5-4 and TRBJ2-7; 7 bases line up with TRBD2. Germline assignment: CDR1 SGHNT and CDR2 YYREEE (reference sequence). Germline trimming cut 0 bases from V and 8 bases from J; bases unmatched to any gene: 17. The CDR3 runs to 17 residues. CDR3 protein: CASSLGLGGGPLNQQYF. DNA of the CDR3: TGTGCCAGCAGCTTGGGTCTGGGGGGAGGGCCCCTAAATCAGCAGTACTTC. Filled out from reference TRBV5-4 and TRBJ2-7, the complete variable domain reads ETGVTQSPTHLIKTRGQQVTLRCSSQSGHNTVSWYQQALGQGPQFIFQYYREEENGRGNFPPRFSGLQFPNYSSELNVNALELDDSALYLCASSLGLGGGPLNQQYFGPGTRLTVT.

In nucleotides, the CDR3 is TGTGCCAGCAAGCCTACAGGGAACACTGAAGCTTTCTTT. This translates into CASKPTGNTEAFF. The chain uses TRBV6-6 and TRBJ1-1; TRBD1 might be the D (5 bases). The length of the CDR3 is 13 residues. Germline CDR1 reads MNHNY; CDR2 reads SVGAGI (reference sequence). V lost 7 bases to trimming and J lost 1 base, with 10 bases between them.

The chain employs TRBV7-3 and TRBJ2-7; TRBD1 matches 9 bases. The germline V gene has CDR1 SGHTA and CDR2 FQGTGA. With 4 bases clipped from V and 7 bases from J, the junction kept 5 bases outside the gene matches. The CDR3 loop spans 13 amino acids. CDR3 in amino acids: CASSSDRGEEQYF. The CDR3 bases are TGTGCCAGCAGCTCTGACAGGGGGGAAGAGCAGTACTTC.

The genes are TRBV2 and TRBJ2-4; 7 bases are a match to TRBD1. V dropped 4 bases and J dropped 1; count of bases not matched to a gene: 4. Germline V lookup: CDR1 SNHLY, CDR2 FYNNEI. This CDR3 is 15 amino acids long. This CDR3 is CASSGDSMAKNIQYF. The DNA for the CDR3 is TGTGCCAGCAGTGGGGACAGTATGGCCAAAAACATTCAGTACTTC.

In its sample, this clone was seen once. The CDR3 DNA reads TGCGCCAGCAGCCAATTTGATGGGCCTCACAGTGAGCAGTTCTTC. Amino acids: CASSQFDGPHSEQFF. The rearrangement joins TRBV4-3 to TRBJ2-1; D unresolved. The V and J ends lost 2 bases and 9 bases respectively, with 17 bases between them. Germline V CDR1 and CDR2: LGHNA, YSLEER. The CDR3 is made up of 15 amino acids.

V is TRBV28 and J is TRBJ2-2; unclear D gene. This CDR3 region has 15 residues. The V gene lost 8 bases and the J gene lost 4 bases, with 17 bases spanning the gap. From germline, CDR1 is MDHEN and CDR2 SYDVKM. CDR3 protein: CASFARSGFTGELFF. The CDR3 DNA follows: TGTGCCAGCTTTGCACGCTCAGGATTCACCGGGGAGCTGTTTTTT. Drawing the rest from reference TRBV28 and TRBJ2-2, the complete variable domain is DVKVTQSSRYLVKRTGEKVFLECVQDMDHENMFWYRQDPGLGLRLIYFSYDVKMKEKGDIPEGYSVSREKKERFSLILESASTNQTSMYLCASFARSGFTGELFFGEGSRLTVL.

The rearrangement uses TRBV11-2 and TRBJ1-1; a weak D match, TRBD1 (6 bases). Germline assignment: CDR1 SGHAT and CDR2 FQNNGV. The CDR3 has 14 amino acids. V lost 5 bases, J lost 7 bases, and 17 bases lay in between. CDR3 coding DNA: TGTGCCAGCAGCCTTCGCCGACAGGCCAATGAAGCTTTCTTT. Its protein is CASSLRRQANEAFF.

This chain connects TRBV29-1 to TRBJ2-6; unclear D gene. Deletions cut 4 bases from V and 0 bases from J, with 10 bases between. Germline assignment: CDR1 SQVTM and CDR2 ANQGSEA. CDR3 length: 15 residues. For the CDR3, the DNA is TGCAGCGTTGTTGCCCCGGGCTCTGGGGCCAACGTCCTGACTTTC. Residues: CSVVAPGSGANVLTF.

The J gene is TRBJ1-6, the V gene TRBV28, with 8 nucleotides matching TRBD1. Germline loops: CDR1 MDHEN, CDR2 SYDVKM. CDR3 length equals 15 residues. V shed 5 bases and J 10 bases; nucleotides not matched to a gene: 10. The CDR3 DNA is TGTGCCAGCAGTGGAGACAGGGGAAGGTCCTCACCCCTCCACTTT. Translated, it gives CASSGDRGRSSPLHF.

This clone occurred a few times. The chain has TRBV7-9 and TRBJ1-1; possible D gene TRBD1, 5 bases. This CDR3 has 13 residues. V was clipped by 2 bases and J by 4 bases, with 8 bases between them. CDR1 and CDR2 (germline): SEHNR, FQNEAQ (reference sequence). CDR3 protein: CASSLRGGTEAFF. CDR3 coding DNA: TGTGCCAGCAGCTTACGGGGGGGCACTGAAGCTTTCTTT. The full variable domain, completed using reference TRBV7-9 and TRBJ1-1, is DTGVSQNPRHKITKRGQNVTFRCDPISEHNRLYWYRQTLGQGPEFLTYFQNEAQLEKSRLLSDRFSAERPKGSFSTLEIQRTEQGDSAMYLCASSLRGGTEAFFGQGTRLTVV.

This rearrangement joins TRBV19 to TRBJ2-3, with 8 nucleotides matching TRBD1. CDR1 LNHDA and CDR2 SQIVND come from the germline V gene (reference sequence). Trimming took 0 bases from V and 4 from J; bases not matched to a gene: 9. CDR3 length: 17 amino acids. CDR3 DNA sequence: TGTGCCAGTAGTATAGATCTTAGACAGGGGATCGCAGATACGCAGTATTTT. Its translation is CASSIDLRQGIADTQYF.

This chain uses TRBV11-3 with TRBJ2-1; D not resolved. V lost 6 bases and J 7 bases, leaving 7 bases between the germline ends. CDR1 is SGHNT and CDR2 is YENEEA in the germline V gene. CDR3 length equals 11 residues. The CDR3 region has the DNA TGTGCCAGCAGTGACTCGAATGAGCAGTTCTTC. It codes for CASSDSNEQFF.

The gene calls are TRBV19 and TRBJ2-7, with a possible D match to TRBD2 (6 bases). The CDR3 covers 14 residues. Between the trimmed V and J ends, which lost 3 bases and 1 base, there was a span of 10 bases. Germline V gives CDR1 LNHDA, CDR2 SQIVND (reference sequence). This CDR3 is CASSMGGTSYEQYF. The CDR3 DNA reads TGTGCCAGTAGTATGGGGGGAACTTCCTACGAGCAGTACTTC.

With respect to this clone: Other nucleotide sequences in the sample specify the same CDR3. The rearrangement links TRBV28 to TRBJ1-1; the match to TRBD1 covers 9 bases. The CDR3 loop spans 15 amino acids. CDR1 is MDHEN, CDR2 SYDVKM, per germline. Trimming took 3 bases from V and 5 from J; bases not matched to a gene: 7. The CDR3, as DNA: TGTGCCAGCAGTTTGGGACAGGGTTTTAGGACTGAAGCTTTCTTT. It is translated as CASSLGQGFRTEAFF.

This clone appeared a few times. This rearrangement joins TRBV2 to TRBJ1-2, with D unclear. Germline V gene lookup returns CDR1 SNHLY and CDR2 FYNNEI. The CDR3 totals 14 residues. V gave up 2 bases and J gave up 5 bases, with 12 bases separating them. CDR3 sequence (DNA): TGTGCCAGCAGTGAACCGGGATTTTCGTATGGCTACACCTTC. It encodes CASSEPGFSYGYTF.

The gene calls are TRBV5-1 and TRBJ2-4, with TRBD1 identical over 7 bases. V lost 4 bases, J lost 0 bases, and 16 bases stayed unmatched. The CDR3 extends over 19 amino acids. Germline V lookup: CDR1 SGHRS, CDR2 YFSETQ. CDR3 protein: CASSPDPTGQNLAKNIQYF. CDR3 nucleotides: TGCGCCAGCAGCCCCGACCCTACGGGACAGAACCTAGCCAAAAACATTCAGTACTTC.

The chain combines TRBV4-3 with TRBJ2-5, with 10 bases lining up with TRBD1. In germline, CDR1 is LGHNA, CDR2 YSLEER. Trimming cost V 4 bases and J 5 bases; bases outside gene matches: 7. The CDR3 is 15 amino acids. The CDR3 bases are TGCGCCAGCAGCCGACAGGGGGCGTTGGGGGAGACCCAGTACTTC. Translating gives CASSRQGALGETQYF.

This clone occurred once. The chain combines TRBV19 with TRBJ1-5, with D hard to call. From germline, CDR1 is LNHDA and CDR2 SQIVND (reference sequence). Between the trimmed V and J ends, which lost 5 bases and 3 bases, there was a span of 14 bases. The CDR3 is made up of 15 amino acids. The CDR3 reads CASSLEAQNNQPQHF. The DNA of the CDR3 is TGTGCCAGTAGTCTCGAGGCGCAGAACAATCAGCCCCAGCATTTT.

The chain carries TRBV15 and TRBJ1-2; TRBD1 matches at 9 bases. V shed 1 base and J 6 bases; nucleotides not matched to a gene: 6. Germline assignment: CDR1 LNHNV and CDR2 YYDKDF (reference sequence). This CDR3 has 15 residues. CDR3 DNA sequence: TGTGCCACCAGCAGAGGGGACAGGGATTCGGATGGCTACACCTTC. Its translation: CATSRGDRDSDGYTF.

The chain combines TRBV9 with TRBJ2-7; 8 bases fit TRBD1. This CDR3 contains 15 residues. Germline V gene sequence: CDR1 SGDLS, CDR2 YYNGEE. Trimming at V came to 4 bases and at J to 1 base, leaving 7 bases not matched to a gene. Here the CDR3 DNA reads TGTGCCAGCAGCCCTGACCAGGGGGCATCCTACGAGCAGTACTTC. Translating it yields CASSPDQGASYEQYF.

V is TRBV7-8 and J is TRBJ1-2; perhaps TRBD1 as D (6 bases). The CDR3 extends over 15 amino acids. Trimming left V 1 base short and J 0 bases short, with 9 bases between. The germline V gene has CDR1 SGHVS and CDR2 FQNEAQ. The CDR3 nucleotides are TGTGCCAGCAGCTTAGAACAGGGAGCTAACTATGGCTACACCTTC. Protein product: CASSLEQGANYGYTF. Supplemented by reference TRBV7-8 and TRBJ1-2, the full variable domain reads GAGVSQSPRYKVAKRGQDVALRCDPISGHVSLFWYQQALGQGPEFLTYFQNEAQLDKSGLPSDRFFAERPEGSVSTLKIQRTQQEDSAVYLCASSLEQGANYGYTFGSGTRLTVV.

This rearrangement joins TRBV12-5 to TRBJ1-3; D may be TRBD1 (6 bases). The CDR3 is 18 amino acids. Looked up from germline, CDR1 is LGHNT and CDR2 is FRNRAP. Trimming removed 11 bases at V and 0 bases at J, with 26 bases between. CDR3 residues: CADWRGLGVGHSGNTIYF. CDR3 nucleotide sequence: TGTGCTGACTGGCGGGGGCTCGGTGTGGGGCACTCTGGAAACACCATATATTTT.